This T cell receptor beta chain is from a study of CD8 T cells in ankylosing spondylitis (dated by TCRdb to between 2016 and 2019). General notes on the study: T cell receptor beta repertoires were profiled in healthy donors and ankylosing spondylitis patients so that disease-linked TCR variants could be found. In total, the full study cohort was made up of nearly 110 healthy donors and about two dozen ankylosing spondylitis patients. Peripheral blood samples were taken, and synovial fluid was additionally collected from ankylosing spondylitis patients.

The study at large found these results: The disease-linked clones showed a CD8+ phenotype and occurred at relatively low frequencies in peripheral blood. Some motif variants had previously been reported in the synovial fluid and blood of reactive arthritis patients, which suggests shared mechanisms of disease initiation. According to the report, matched synovial fluid samples from ankylosing spondylitis patients were significantly enriched for the disease-linked clones. A TCR beta motif made up of several highly homologous amino acid variants appeared to be characteristic of blood from ankylosing spondylitis patients.

For sequencing, an Illumina HiSeq 2500 was employed. Quantitative 5'-RACE with molecular barcodes was used to prepare TCR beta libraries. Turning to the authors' computational methods: To identify disease-linked TCR variants, a new computational method was used, one built on a probabilistic model of VDJ rearrangement. The public reads were reprocessed in TCRdb via fastp at Q25 and MiXCR, keeping in-frame beta chains. Rows are unified per CDR3 protein, each entry keeping the most common DNA and genes. TCRdb, rather than the study authors, made the V and J calls. In this sample the table shows some 130,000 distinct CDR3 sequences, 7.3% of which occur a single time. The top ten hold about an eighth of the sample. Clipping removes 7 bases from V and 2 bases from J, with 6 as the unmatched junction base count. From the germline V gene, CDR1 is SQVTM and CDR2 is ANQGSEA. The cysteine opens and the phenylalanine closes a CDR3 of 14 amino acids. Left in the record is the CDR3 DNA by itself, 42 bases read in frame from the first base.

This clonotype was recorded at least ten times. Its specific antigen is unknown. Base qualities were left out, and no much larger clone turns up one base away. The chain employs TRBV29-1 and TRBJ2-5; TRBD2 matches 11 bases in the middle. Sequenced material: blood, either unsorted or a sorted T cell fraction (not recorded which). This receptor was taken from a female donor with ankylosing spondylitis or in good health (not recorded which). This receptor carries the CDR3 CSAQPSGGQETQYF. Here is the DNA: TGCAGCGCTCAACCTAGCGGGGGGCAAGAGACCCAGTACTTC.